The rows below give T cell receptor beta chains drawn from one sample of a study of blood T cells in healthy people across ages. MiXCR was run by TCRdb on the 5' RACE reads, yielding one entry per CDR3 protein. The repertoire includes 1.5 million to 2 million distinct CDR3 sequences, approximately 28% of them detected once, and 7.7% sits in the top ten. Sequenced: blood. Receptors were obtained from a woman aged 25 to 45 in good health. Both conserved end residues are trimmed from each CDR3. Fields, in order: CDR3 protein, CDR3 length, V gene, clone size. Rows may omit the clone size; those that give it use once, few, many or a size class.

CDR3aa: ASSLLGGGLYEQY; len: 13; v_gene: TRBV7-9; abundance: many
CDR3aa: ASSYRRTSDTIY; len: 12; v_gene: TRBV6-5; abundance: -
CDR3aa: ASSDITYTDTQY; len: 12; v_gene: TRBV2; abundance: few
CDR3aa: ASSDFRGRGNEQF; len: 13; v_gene: TRBV6-5; abundance: few
CDR3aa: ASTGTGNPNYGYT; len: 13; v_gene: TRBV2; abundance: -
CDR3aa: ASSSLGDRGEKAF; len: 13; v_gene: TRBV7-3; abundance: few
CDR3aa: ASSLLTGEKLTSSYSYEQY; len: 19; v_gene: TRBV28; abundance: -
CDR3aa: ASSLWAGTEAF; len: 11; v_gene: TRBV5-1; abundance: -
CDR3aa: SVEGRYNNEQF; len: 11; v_gene: TRBV29-1; abundance: few
CDR3aa: ASRPGGAYNSPLH; len: 13; v_gene: TRBV2; abundance: -
CDR3aa: AGSLFSGRYREQF; len: 13; v_gene: TRBV5-4; abundance: once
CDR3aa: ASSPFSGDLQGEQY; len: 14; v_gene: TRBV10-2; abundance: -
CDR3aa: ASSLLRGADTQY; len: 12; v_gene: TRBV7-9; abundance: few
CDR3aa: ASTVANEQF; len: 9; v_gene: TRBV4-2; abundance: many
CDR3aa: ASSDVVSSYEQY; len: 12; v_gene: TRBV2; abundance: -
CDR3aa: ASRESREDGYT; len: 11; v_gene: TRBV2; abundance: -
CDR3aa: AISRQGGGDTEAF; len: 13; v_gene: TRBV10-3; abundance: -
CDR3aa: SARTHNEQF; len: 9; v_gene: TRBV20-1; abundance: many
CDR3aa: ASSPGGTESSYEQY; len: 14; v_gene: TRBV5-1; abundance: -
CDR3aa: ASSSRQRLAGAIGELF; len: 16; v_gene: TRBV7-9; abundance: -